These 8 T cell receptor beta chains share one sample of origin, sequenced in a study of OX40 agonist ivuxolimab in advanced cancers. Sequencing used immunoSEQ multiplex PCR; TCRdb keeps in-frame clones, though not all of them. The sample gives about 17,000 clones, approximately 76% of which show up once; just over 45% is in the top ten. The material sequenced was CD4+ or CD8+ T cells sorted from blood, taken in a trial of the OX40 agonist ivuxolimab. The receptors shown here come from an adult with an advanced solid tumor such as melanoma, head and neck, liver or kidney cancer.

The V call is TRBV7-2, the J call TRBJ1-2; TRBD1 matches at 10 bases. This CDR3 region has 18 residues. J lost 4 bases, V lost 1 base, and 12 bases had no gene match. Germline V CDR1 and CDR2: SGHTA, FQGNSA. The DNA of the CDR3 is TGTGCCAGCAGCTTAGATTTAGGGACAGGGGCCTTTAGCTATGGCTACACCTTC. It translates to CASSLDLGTGAFSYGYTF.

The V gene is TRBV4-1, the J gene TRBJ2-3, with a weak D call TRBD1 (5 bases). Germline values: CDR1 MGHRA, CDR2 YSYEKL. The V end lost 4 bases, the J end lost 6 bases, and 11 bases lay between the germline ends. The CDR3 totals 13 residues. The CDR3 DNA follows: TGCGCCAGCAGCCCTCCAGGGTACGATACGCAGTATTTT. It codes for CASSPPGYDTQYF.

The chain joins TRBV10-1 to TRBJ2-3; D is perhaps TRBD2 (6 bases). CDR1 is WNHNN, CDR2 SYGVQD, per germline (reference sequence). The V and J ends lost 0 bases and 8 bases respectively, with 30 bases between them. The CDR3 contains 20 residues. CDR3 amino acids: CASSESKMGPGGAPVGTQYF. CDR3 DNA: TGCGCCAGCAGTGAGTCGAAAATGGGTCCTGGCGGGGCCCCCGTCGGTACGCAGTATTTT.

This rearrangement joins TRBV5-6 to TRBJ2-7, with 10 positions matching TRBD1. The V segment lost 5 bases and the J segment 1 base; nucleotides outside the gene matches: 3. In germline, CDR1 is SGHDT, CDR2 YYEEEE. This CDR3 has 14 residues. The CDR3 nucleotides read TGTGCCAGCAGGCCGGGACAGGGGTCCTACGAGCAGTACTTC. It encodes CASRPGQGSYEQYF.

The J gene is TRBJ2-7, the V gene TRBV4-1; TRBD2 matches 10 bases. Germline V gene sequence: CDR1 MGHRA, CDR2 YSYEKL. This CDR3 contains 17 residues. V trimming: 1 base; J trimming: 0 bases; junction bases outside the gene matches: 6. CDR3 coding DNA: TGCGCCAGCAGCCAAGTGACAGCGGGAGGGCACTCCTACGAGCAGTACTTC. It is translated as CASSQVTAGGHSYEQYF.

The chain couples TRBV10-2 to TRBJ2-3; D may be TRBD2 (7 bases). Germline V lookup: CDR1 WSHSY, CDR2 SAAADI. This CDR3 has 16 amino acids. Trimming removed 6 bases at V and 2 bases at J, with 18 bases between. The CDR3: CASSLSRGLTTDTQYF. DNA for the CDR3: TGCGCCAGCAGCCTCTCCAGGGGACTAACCACAGATACGCAGTATTTT.

V is TRBV27 and J is TRBJ1-1, with D possibly TRBD1 on 5 matching bases. This CDR3 contains 13 residues. The ends were cut back, 5 bases at V and 4 bases at J, with 11 bases in the middle. Germline V gene lookup returns CDR1 MNHEY and CDR2 SMNVEV (reference sequence). CDR3 amino acids: CASSNKGITEAFF. For the CDR3, the DNA is TGTGCCAGCAGTAACAAGGGGATCACTGAAGCTTTCTTT.

CDR3 sequence: CSVWTGYEQYF. For the CDR3, the DNA is TGCAGCGTTTGGACAGGCTACGAGCAGTACTTC. The chain joins TRBV29-1 to TRBJ2-7; 7 bases line up with TRBD1. Per the germline V gene, CDR1 is SQVTM and CDR2 is ANQGSEA. The CDR3 is 11 residues long. The V and J ends lost 5 bases and 3 bases, in that order; junction bases with no gene match: 1.